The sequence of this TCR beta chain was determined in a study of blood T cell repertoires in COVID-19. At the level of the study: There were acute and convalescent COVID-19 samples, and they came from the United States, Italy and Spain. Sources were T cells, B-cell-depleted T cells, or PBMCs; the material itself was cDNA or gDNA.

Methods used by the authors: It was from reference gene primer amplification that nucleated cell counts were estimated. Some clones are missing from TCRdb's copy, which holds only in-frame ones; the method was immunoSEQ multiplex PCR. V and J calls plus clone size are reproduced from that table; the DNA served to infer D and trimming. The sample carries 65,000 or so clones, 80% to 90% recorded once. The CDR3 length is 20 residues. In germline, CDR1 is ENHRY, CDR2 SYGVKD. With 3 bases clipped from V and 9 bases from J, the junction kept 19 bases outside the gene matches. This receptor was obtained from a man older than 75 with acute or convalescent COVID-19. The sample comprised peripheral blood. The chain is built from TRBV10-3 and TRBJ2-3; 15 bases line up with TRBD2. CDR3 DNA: TGTGCCATCAGTGAAAAACCGGGACTAGCGGGGGGTAGCGGGCCCAGAACGCAGTATTTT. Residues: CAISEKPGLAGGSGPRTQYF.